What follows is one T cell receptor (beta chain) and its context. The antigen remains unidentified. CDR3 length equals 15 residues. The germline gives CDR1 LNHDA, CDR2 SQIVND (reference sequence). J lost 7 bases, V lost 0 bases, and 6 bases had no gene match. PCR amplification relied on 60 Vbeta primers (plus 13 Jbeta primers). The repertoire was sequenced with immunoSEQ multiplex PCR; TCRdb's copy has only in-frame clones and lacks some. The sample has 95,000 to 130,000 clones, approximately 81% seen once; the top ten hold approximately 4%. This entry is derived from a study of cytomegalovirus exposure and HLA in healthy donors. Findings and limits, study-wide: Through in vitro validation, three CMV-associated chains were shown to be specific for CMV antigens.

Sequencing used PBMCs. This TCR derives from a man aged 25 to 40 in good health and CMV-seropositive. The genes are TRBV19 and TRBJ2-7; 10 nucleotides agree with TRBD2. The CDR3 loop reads CASSIDTAGGDEQYF. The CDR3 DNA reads TGTGCCAGTAGTATAGATACAGCGGGAGGGGATGAGCAGTACTTC.